This TCR beta chain was documented in a study of identical twins. Study results and limitations: Donors were not followed over many years; analysis was cross-sectional. Weaker excess twin sharing was observed in beta out-of-frame sequences. High-abundance cord blood beta clonotypes had fewer insertions; memory repertoires showed none.

From germline, CDR1 is MNHEY and CDR2 SVGAGI. The V and J ends lost 4 bases and 5 bases respectively, with 18 bases between them. The CDR3 contains 16 residues. This clonotype has at least ten counts. Its specificity is unknown. TCRdb re-called the 5' RACE reads through MiXCR, storing one row per CDR3 protein. The table shows a few hundred thousand distinct CDR3 sequences, with around 20% occurring only once. The sequence derives from a man aged 50 to 60 in good health. Material: naive T cells sorted from blood. The chain uses TRBV6-5 and TRBJ2-1; D is tentatively TRBD1 or TRBD2 (5 bases each). DNA of the CDR3: TGTGCCAGCAGTTCCCTACTCCGGGGCGCGAACAATGAGCAGTTCTTC. Its protein is CASSSLLRGANNEQFF.